The clone carrying this T cell receptor (beta chain) was seen only a few times. As yet, its antigen is unknown. This entry comes from a study of CD8+ T cells in alopecia areata. Study in general: Administration of oral tofacitinib to treated patients was at 5 to 10 mg twice daily. Regarding the study as a whole: An increase in clonality over normal scalp was evident in lesional scalp, especially alopecia totalis/universalis. Mouse data revealed clearer TCR sharing than patient data did, a gap possibly tied to HLA. Amid tofacitinib therapy, many expanded lesional clones stayed present in scalp and blood.

As the sequencing template, cDNA was produced by extracting RNA and reverse transcribing it. Sequencing used immunoSEQ multiplex PCR; TCRdb keeps in-frame clones, though not all of them. Of some 130,000 clones in the sample, nearly 55% were seen once. The treatment here: oral pan-JAK inhibitor, 5-10 mg twice daily. Germline V gene sequence: CDR1 MNHEY, CDR2 SVGAGI. The CDR3 sequence is 14 residues long. V dropped 5 bases and J dropped 7; count of bases not matched to a gene: 6. The chain joins TRBV6-5 to TRBJ1-4; TRBD1 agrees at 8 bases. The sequence came from a human donor with alopecia areata. The sample in question was CD8+ T cells sorted from blood, obtained at week 4, from a patient treated with tofacitinib. The CDR3 reads CASSPRTGLEKLFF. CDR3 DNA sequence: TGTGCCAGCAGTCCGCGGACAGGGCTTGAAAAACTGTTTTTT.